The rows below give T cell receptor beta chains drawn from one sample of a study of cytomegalovirus exposure and HLA in healthy donors. This table comes from immunoSEQ multiplex PCR, and its TCRdb copy is limited to in-frame clones, with some not included. This table has 150,000 to 200,000 clones, roughly 77% appearing once. The sequenced sample consisted of PBMCs. The source is a man aged 18 to 29 in good health and CMV-seropositive. CDR3s include the opening cysteine and the closing phenylalanine or tryptophan. The D gene is left open where the match is weak. A row's size may be missing; if present it is once, few, many or a size class.

>TRBV6-5|few|TRBD1|TRBJ1-2
TGTGCCAGCAGTGACAGGGTAGCCTATGGCTACACCTTC
CASSDRVAYGYTF
>TRBV19|-|-|TRBJ1-3
TGTGCCAGTAGTTCCGGGACTCCTGGAAACACCATATATTTT
CASSSGTPGNTIYF
>TRBV2|few|TRBD1|TRBJ1-4
TGTGCCAGCAGTGAAGGCCTGGGGACAGTAAATGAAAAACTGTTTTTT
CASSEGLGTVNEKLFF
>TRBV30|-|-|TRBJ2-2
TGTGCCTCGGGACACACGAACACCGGGGAGCTGTTTTTT
CASGHTNTGELFF
>TRBV7-6|many|TRBD2|TRBJ2-1
TGTGCCAGCAGCCGAAGCGGGGGGATTTACAATGAGCAGTTCTTC
CASSRSGGIYNEQFF
>TRBV29-1|few|-|TRBJ1-1
TGCAGCGCGGGGGAAAGCACTGAAGCTTTCTTT
CSAGESTEAFF
>TRBV28|-|TRBD2|TRBJ2-4
TGTGCCAGCAGTTTTCAGGCTAGCGGGGGGGACATTCAGTACTTC
CASSFQASGGDIQYF
>TRBV7-2|-|TRBD1|TRBJ1-5
TGTGCCAGCAGCTACGTTGGACAGGTCAATCAGCCCCAGCATTTT
CASSYVGQVNQPQHF
>TRBV18|-|TRBD1|TRBJ2-5
TGTGCCAGCTCCTTATCGACAGGGAAACAAGAGACCCAGTACTTC
CASSLSTGKQETQYF
>TRBV7-3|-|TRBD1|TRBJ2-1
TGTGCCAGCAGCCTAAACGGACAGGGGATTTACAATGAGCAGTTCTTC
CASSLNGQGIYNEQFF
>TRBV28|-|-|TRBJ2-1
TGTGCCAGCAGCCGACCCGTGGGACTGAACCTCTACAATGAGCAGTTCTTC
CASSRPVGLNLYNEQFF
>TRBV5-1|-|TRBD1|TRBJ2-5
TGCGCCAGCAGCCAGGGGACAGGCCCAGAGACCCAGTACTTC
CASSQGTGPETQYF
>TRBV4-1|-|-|TRBJ1-5
TGCGCCAGCAGCCAAGATGGGCCGGGGGGCAATCAGCCCCAGCATTTT
CASSQDGPGGNQPQHF
>TRBV6-1|-|-|TRBJ2-2
TGTGCCAGCAGTGAACGGGACATAAGGGCCGGGGAGCTGTTTTTT
CASSERDIRAGELFF
>TRBV14|-|-|TRBJ1-6
TGTGCCAGCAGCCGACTTAATTCACCCCTCCACTTT
CASSRLNSPLHF
>TRBV11-3|few|TRBD1|TRBJ2-5
TGTGCCAGCAGCTCAAAGGCCGGGACAGGGGGACGAGAGACCCAGTACTTC
CASSSKAGTGGRETQYF
>TRBV18|-|-|TRBJ1-4
TGTGCCAGCTCACCTTACTCAACTAATGAAAAACTGTTTTTT
CASSPYSTNEKLFF
>TRBV19|-|TRBD2|TRBJ2-3
TGTGCCAGTAGTCCGCGGACTAGCGGGGGGGCAGGACGTACGCAGTATTTT
CASSPRTSGGAGRTQYF
>TRBV20-1|-|-|TRBJ2-1
TGCAGTGCTACCGACGGGGATGAGCAGTTCTTC
CSATDGDEQFF
>TRBV5-1|-|TRBD2|TRBJ2-1
TGCGCCAGCAGCCGACTGGGCGGGACTAGCGACAATGAGCAGTTCTTC
CASSRLGGTSDNEQFF
>TRBV27|-|-|TRBJ2-5
TGTGCCAGCAGAGTCCGGGAGACCCAGTACTTC
CASRVRETQYF
>TRBV6-6|few|-|TRBJ1-3
TGTGCCAGCAGTCGGGACATAGGAAACACCATATATTTT
CASSRDIGNTIYF
>TRBV30|-|-|TRBJ1-2
TGTGCCTGGAGCTCCCAGGGGTACGCGGATGGCTACACCTTC
CAWSSQGYADGYTF
>TRBV28|-|-|TRBJ1-1
TGTGCCAGCAGTTCCCGGGTCCTTAACACTGAAGCTTTCTTT
CASSSRVLNTEAFF
>TRBV4-1|-|-|TRBJ2-2
TGCGCCAGCAGCCGCACGACTAGGGCGAACACCGGGGAGCTGTTTTTT
CASSRTTRANTGELFF
>TRBV6-6|-|-|TRBJ1-2
TGTGCCAGCAGAAGCAACTACAGGGTCGACTATGGCTACACCTTC
CASRSNYRVDYGYTF
>TRBV6-1|-|-|TRBJ2-4
TGTGCCAGCAGTGAAGTACTTGGAGACATTCAGTACTTC
CASSEVLGDIQYF
>TRBV2|-|-|TRBJ1-1
TGTGCCAGCAGTGCACAGGAAAAAACTTTCTTT
CASSAQEKTFF
>TRBV4-1|-|TRBD2|TRBJ2-1
TGCGCCAGCAGCCCCCAGGTTAGCGGGGGCAATGAGCAGTTCTTC
CASSPQVSGGNEQFF
>TRBV29-1|-|-|TRBJ1-2
TGCAGCGTCTCCTCCGGGGCAGGGGTCGATGGCTACACCTTC
CSVSSGAGVDGYTF
>TRBV6-5|-|-|TRBJ1-1
TGTGCCAGCAGTTACCAGGGTAGCTTGTTGACTGAAGCTTTCTTT
CASSYQGSLLTEAFF
>TRBV10-3|-|-|TRBJ2-2
TGTGCCATCAGTGAGGTGGACAGGAACACCGGGGAGCTGTTTTTT
CAISEVDRNTGELFF
>TRBV9|-|TRBD2|TRBJ2-1
TGTGCCAGCAGCGTAGACCCAGGACTAGCGGCATATAATGAGCAGTTCTTC
CASSVDPGLAAYNEQFF
>TRBV6-1|-|TRBD1|TRBJ2-6
TGTGCCAGCAGTGAGGGAACAGGGGGCAGTGGGGCCAACGTCCTGACTTTC
CASSEGTGGSGANVLTF
>TRBV6-5|few|-|TRBJ1-5
TGTGCCAGCAGTTCCACCGGGATGCCGGTAGAGCCCCAGCATTTT
CASSSTGMPVEPQHF
>TRBV11-2|once|TRBD1|TRBJ1-2
TGTGCCAGCACCCTTTGGGGACAGCACCTTACCTATGGCTACACCTTC
CASTLWGQHLTYGYTF